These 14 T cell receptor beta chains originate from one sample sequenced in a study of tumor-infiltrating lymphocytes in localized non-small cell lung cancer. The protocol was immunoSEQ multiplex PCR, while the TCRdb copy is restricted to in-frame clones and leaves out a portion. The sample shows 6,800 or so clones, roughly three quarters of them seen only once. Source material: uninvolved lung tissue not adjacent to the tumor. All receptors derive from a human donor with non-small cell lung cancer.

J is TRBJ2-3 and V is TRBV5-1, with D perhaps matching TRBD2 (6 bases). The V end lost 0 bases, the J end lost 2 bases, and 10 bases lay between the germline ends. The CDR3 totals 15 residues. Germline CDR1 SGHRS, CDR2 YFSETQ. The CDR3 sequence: CASSLGGTPTDTQYF. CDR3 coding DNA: TGCGCCAGCAGCTTGGGAGGGACTCCCACAGATACGCAGTATTTT.

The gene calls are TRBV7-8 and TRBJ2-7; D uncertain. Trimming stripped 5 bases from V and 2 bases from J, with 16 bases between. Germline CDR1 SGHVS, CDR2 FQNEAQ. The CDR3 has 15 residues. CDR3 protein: CASSPKIEVTYEQYF. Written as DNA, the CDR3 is TGTGCCAGCAGCCCAAAAATTGAGGTCACCTACGAGCAGTACTTC.

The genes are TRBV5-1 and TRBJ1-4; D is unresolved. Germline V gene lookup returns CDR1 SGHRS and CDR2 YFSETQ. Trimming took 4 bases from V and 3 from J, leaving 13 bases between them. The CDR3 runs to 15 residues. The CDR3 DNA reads TGCGCCAGCAGCCGGGTTCCTGGGTCTAATGAAAAACTGTTTTTT. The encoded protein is CASSRVPGSNEKLFF.

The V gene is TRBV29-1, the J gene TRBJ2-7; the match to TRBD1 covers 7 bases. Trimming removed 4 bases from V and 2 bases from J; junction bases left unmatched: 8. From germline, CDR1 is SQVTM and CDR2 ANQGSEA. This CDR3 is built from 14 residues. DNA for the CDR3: TGCAGCGTTGTCCGGGACAGTGCTACCTACGAGCAGTACTTC. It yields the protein CSVVRDSATYEQYF.

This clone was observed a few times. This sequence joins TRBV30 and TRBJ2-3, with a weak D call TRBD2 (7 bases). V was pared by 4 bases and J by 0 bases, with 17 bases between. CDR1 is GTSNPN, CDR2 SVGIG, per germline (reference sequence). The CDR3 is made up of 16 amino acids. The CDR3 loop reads CAWTTGGGGSTDTQYF. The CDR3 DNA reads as TGTGCCTGGACTACGGGGGGCGGGGGCAGCACAGATACGCAGTATTTT. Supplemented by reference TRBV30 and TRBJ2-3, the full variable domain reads SQTIHQWPATLVQPVGSPLSLECTVEGTSNPNLYWYRQAAGRGLQLLFYSVGIGQISSEVPQNLSASRPQDRQFILSSKKLLLSDSGFYLCAWTTGGGGSTDTQYFGPGTRLTVL.

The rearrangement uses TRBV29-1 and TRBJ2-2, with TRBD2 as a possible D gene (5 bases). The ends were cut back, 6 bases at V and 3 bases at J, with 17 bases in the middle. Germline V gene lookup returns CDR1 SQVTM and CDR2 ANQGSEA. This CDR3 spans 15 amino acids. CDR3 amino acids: CSVMWVRADTGELFF. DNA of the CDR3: TGCAGCGTAATGTGGGTGAGGGCGGACACCGGGGAGCTGTTTTTT.

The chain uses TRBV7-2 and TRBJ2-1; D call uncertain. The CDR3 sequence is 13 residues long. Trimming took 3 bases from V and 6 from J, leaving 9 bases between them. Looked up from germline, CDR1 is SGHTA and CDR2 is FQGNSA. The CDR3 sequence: CASSFYRRNEQFF. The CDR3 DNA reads TGTGCCAGCAGCTTCTATAGGCGCAATGAGCAGTTCTTC. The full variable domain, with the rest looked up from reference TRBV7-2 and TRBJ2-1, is GAGVSQSPSNKVTEKGKDVELRCDPISGHTALYWYRQSLGQGLEFLIYFQGNSAPDKSGLPSDRFSAERTGGSVSTLTIQRTQQEDSAVYLCASSFYRRNEQFFGPGTRLTVL.

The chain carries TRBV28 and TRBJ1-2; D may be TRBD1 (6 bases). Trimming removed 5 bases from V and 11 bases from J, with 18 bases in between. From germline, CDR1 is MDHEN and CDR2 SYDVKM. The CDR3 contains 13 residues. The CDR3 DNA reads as TGTGCCAGCAGTCCAGGCAGGGGTCAGTGGTACACCTTC. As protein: CASSPGRGQWYTF.

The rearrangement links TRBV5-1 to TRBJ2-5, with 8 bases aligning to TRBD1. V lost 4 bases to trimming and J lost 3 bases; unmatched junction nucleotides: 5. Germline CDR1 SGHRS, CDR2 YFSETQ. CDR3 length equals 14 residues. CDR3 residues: CASSELTGEETQYF. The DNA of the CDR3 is TGCGCCAGCAGCGAACTGACAGGGGAAGAGACCCAGTACTTC.

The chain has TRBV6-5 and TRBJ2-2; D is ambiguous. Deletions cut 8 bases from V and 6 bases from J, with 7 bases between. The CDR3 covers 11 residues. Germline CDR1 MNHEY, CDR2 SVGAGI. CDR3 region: CASRMAGELFF. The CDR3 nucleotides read TGTGCCAGCCGGATGGCCGGGGAGCTGTTTTTT.

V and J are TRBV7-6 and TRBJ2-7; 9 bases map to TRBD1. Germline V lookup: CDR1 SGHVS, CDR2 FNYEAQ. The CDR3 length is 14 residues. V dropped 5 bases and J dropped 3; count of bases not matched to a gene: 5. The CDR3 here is CASSPGTGNYEQYF. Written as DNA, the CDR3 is TGTGCCAGCAGCCCCGGGACAGGGAACTACGAGCAGTACTTC.

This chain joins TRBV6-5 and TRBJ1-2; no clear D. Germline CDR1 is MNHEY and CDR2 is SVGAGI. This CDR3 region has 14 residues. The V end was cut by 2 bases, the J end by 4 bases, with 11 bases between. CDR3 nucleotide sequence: TGTGCCAGCAGTTACGACTCGAGGAGCTATGGCTACACCTTC. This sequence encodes CASSYDSRSYGYTF.

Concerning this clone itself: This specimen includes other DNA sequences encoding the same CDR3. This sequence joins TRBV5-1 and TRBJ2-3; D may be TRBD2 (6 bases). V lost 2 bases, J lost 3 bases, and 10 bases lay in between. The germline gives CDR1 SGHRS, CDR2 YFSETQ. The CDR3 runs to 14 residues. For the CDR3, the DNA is TGCGCCAGCAGCTTAGAGGAGGGGACAGATACGCAGTATTTT. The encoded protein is CASSLEEGTDTQYF.

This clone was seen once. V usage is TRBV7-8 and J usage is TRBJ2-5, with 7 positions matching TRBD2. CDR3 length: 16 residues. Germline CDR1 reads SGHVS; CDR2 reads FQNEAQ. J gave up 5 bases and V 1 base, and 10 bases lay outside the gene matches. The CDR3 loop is CASSLVGGPGLETQYF. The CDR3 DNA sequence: TGTGCCAGCAGCTTAGTGGGAGGGCCAGGGTTGGAGACCCAGTACTTC.